Described below is a single T cell receptor (beta chain) sequence and its context. Some clones are missing from TCRdb's copy, which holds only in-frame ones; the method was immunoSEQ multiplex PCR. The profile shows about 34,000 clones, 80% to 95% of them singletons. This sample stems from a study of T cells in tuberculosis. CDR1 is SNHLY, CDR2 FYNNEI, per germline. The V segment lost 6 bases and the J segment 6 bases; nucleotides outside the gene matches: 10. The CDR3 runs to 14 residues. Time point given: new active TB diagnosis, blood taken before or within 7 days of starting treatment. V and J are TRBV2 and TRBJ1-2; 7 bases are shared with TRBD1. This specimen was PBMCs, taken at tuberculosis diagnosis. This TCR was recovered from an adult with tuberculosis. CDR3 region: CASSGDREFDGYTF. The CDR3 coding sequence is TGTGCCAGCAGCGGAGACAGGGAATTTGATGGCTACACCTTC.